A selection of T cell receptor beta chains follows, all from one sample in a study of blood T cell repertoires in COVID-19. Libraries were prepared by immunoSEQ multiplex PCR; TCRdb keeps only in-frame clonotypes and omits some of them. The sample comprises roughly 70,000 clones, around 82% of which are singletons, and 15% to 18% rests with the top ten. The sequenced material came from peripheral blood. Receptor source: a human donor in a cohort sampled during active COVID-19. CDR3s include the opening cysteine and the closing phenylalanine or tryptophan.

j_call v_call cdr3_aa
TRBJ2-7 TRBV6-2/TRBV6-3 CASSYGRNYEQYF
TRBJ1-2 TRBV30 CAWSWGATSNYGYTF
TRBJ1-1 TRBV6-6 CASRGGQGAGAFF
TRBJ1-2 TRBV27 CASSLGQKSYGYTF
TRBJ2-3 TRBV7-9 CASSRDSTTDTQYF
TRBJ1-6 TRBV28 CASTSYRGGNSPLHF
TRBJ1-5 TRBV15 CATSPTWGGQPQHF
TRBJ2-7 TRBV5-1 CASSVRGQGPYEQYF
TRBJ1-2 TRBV30 CAWSVGGVVYGYTF
TRBJ1-1 TRBV21-1 CASSGGAGRTEAFF
TRBJ2-1 TRBV2 CASSDRLAGYNEQFF
TRBJ2-3 TRBV6-2/TRBV6-3 CASSSSTDTQYF